The 32 T cell receptor beta chains in this list originate from one sample, sequenced in a study of control samples from healthy donors and cancer patients. Generated by immunoSEQ multiplex PCR, the TCRdb table keeps only in-frame clones and is missing some. This sample yields tens of thousands of clones, of which 89% are seen a single time; more than 5.5% belongs to the top ten. What was sequenced was blood. The receptors originated from a man in his fifties in good health.

The V call is TRBV2, the J call TRBJ1-2, with 12 positions matching TRBD1. This CDR3 comprises 16 residues. V was clipped by 10 bases and J by 5 bases; unmatched bases: 14. Per the germline V gene, CDR1 is SNHLY and CDR2 is FYNNEI. CDR3 bases: TGTGCCACCTCGCTCCGGGACAGGGGGCCAGGGTATGGCTACACCTTC. This codes for CATSLRDRGPGYGYTF.

The gene calls are TRBV19 and TRBJ1-5; the match to TRBD1 covers 8 bases. This CDR3 is built from 15 residues. V was clipped by 6 bases and J by 1 base; unmatched bases: 5. CDR1 is LNHDA and CDR2 is SQIVND in the germline V gene (reference sequence). CDR3 DNA: TGTGCCAGTAGATGGGGACAGGCAAGCAATCAGCCCCAGCATTTT. This codes for CASRWGQASNQPQHF.

The chain recombines TRBV27 with TRBJ1-1; 8 bases agree with TRBD1. Germline V lookup: CDR1 MNHEY, CDR2 SMNVEV (reference sequence). The CDR3 is made up of 15 amino acids. J was trimmed by 6 bases and V by 4 bases; bases with no gene match: 10. The CDR3 DNA reads TGTGCCAGCAGTTCATCAGGGGGCGGGTTTGCTGAAGCTTTCTTT. Translating it yields CASSSSGGGFAEAFF.

This clone was seen once. The DNA of the CDR3 is TGTGCCAGCAGCCAAGAAGTGTGGAGGGGCCGTAGCACAGATACGCAGTATTTT. As protein: CASSQEVWRGRSTDTQYF. The chain is built from TRBV3-1 (or the pseudogene TRBV3-2) and TRBJ2-3, with D possibly TRBD2 on 6 matching bases. Per germline, CDR1 LGHDT and CDR2 YNNKEL (reference sequence). V was shortened by 0 bases and J by 0 bases, with 16 bases between the two germline ends. This CDR3 has 18 amino acids.

This chain connects TRBV5-1 to TRBJ2-3, with 14 bases aligning to TRBD2. Germline V gene lookup returns CDR1 SGHRS and CDR2 YFSETQ. Trimming removed 4 bases from V and 3 bases from J; junction bases left unmatched: 4. There are 16 residues in the CDR3. CDR3 protein: CASSAGLAGATDTQYF. The CDR3 nucleotides are TGCGCCAGCAGCGCGGGACTAGCGGGGGCGACAGATACGCAGTATTTT.

The chain combines TRBV11-3 with TRBJ2-1, with TRBD2 as a possible D gene (6 bases). Trimming took off 2 bases at V and 6 bases at J, with 14 bases between the two ends. This CDR3 region has 15 residues. The germline gives CDR1 SGHNT, CDR2 YENEEA. The CDR3 bases are TGTGCCAGCAGCTTATCGGGGGAGCCGTTCAATGAGCAGTTCTTC. It encodes CASSLSGEPFNEQFF.

The rearrangement uses TRBV5-1 and TRBJ2-7; D unclear. Germline loops: CDR1 SGHRS, CDR2 YFSETQ. The CDR3 totals 14 residues. The ends were cut back, 0 bases at V and 0 bases at J, with 7 bases in the middle. The CDR3 DNA reads TGCGCCAGCAGCTTGGAGACGTACTCCTACGAGCAGTACTTC. This sequence encodes CASSLETYSYEQYF.

The chain links TRBV13 to TRBJ1-4; D is ambiguous. Germline assignment: CDR1 PRHDT and CDR2 FYEKMQ (reference sequence). V shed 5 bases and J shed 1 base, with 11 bases lying between them. The CDR3 consists of 15 residues. CDR3 sequence reads: CASSRHQGTNEKLFF. DNA of the CDR3: TGTGCCAGCAGCAGACACCAAGGAACTAATGAAAAACTGTTTTTT.

V usage is TRBV12-3 or TRBV12-4 and J usage is TRBJ1-4; unclear D gene. V lost 2 bases, J lost 5 bases, and 3 bases lay in between. The CDR3 contains 12 residues. As DNA, the CDR3 is TGTGCCAGCAGTTTACAGAATGAAAAACTGTTTTTT. Translating gives CASSLQNEKLFF.

The genes are TRBV4-1 and TRBJ2-3, with 14 bases aligning to TRBD2. The CDR3 has 15 residues. Trimming removed 7 bases from V and 8 bases from J; junction bases left unmatched: 8. The germline V gene encodes CDR1 MGHRA and CDR2 YSYEKL. CDR3 nucleotide sequence: TGCGCCAGCAACTCCGGGACTAGCGGGAGAAGTACGCAGTATTTT. As protein: CASNSGTSGRSTQYF.

This rearrangement joins TRBV29-1 to TRBJ2-5; D gene uncertain. The CDR3 consists of 11 residues. The V gene's germline CDR1 is SQVTM and CDR2 ANQGSEA. Trimming cost V 5 bases and J 3 bases, with 7 bases left between them. CDR3 DNA: TGCAGCGTTCGAGAAAAAGAGACCCAGTACTTC. It specifies CSVREKETQYF. Supplemented by reference TRBV29-1 and TRBJ2-5, the full variable domain reads SAVISQKPSRDICQRGTSLTIQCQVDSQVTMMFWYRQQPGQSLTLIATANQGSEATYESGFVIDKFPISRPNLTFSTLTVSNMSPEDSSIYLCSVREKETQYFGPGTRLLVL.

The chain carries TRBV19 and TRBJ2-4; D tentatively fits TRBD1 or TRBD2 (5 bases each). This CDR3 contains 15 residues. The V gene lost 6 bases and the J gene lost 0 bases, with 12 bases spanning the gap. Germline assignment: CDR1 LNHDA and CDR2 SQIVND (reference sequence). The CDR3 loop reads CASSPWDLAKNIQYF. The CDR3 nucleotides read TGTGCCAGTAGCCCATGGGACCTAGCCAAAAACATTCAGTACTTC. Variable domain in full (rest from reference TRBV19 and TRBJ2-4): DGGITQSPKYLFRKEGQNVTLSCEQNLNHDAMYWYRQDPGQGLRLIYYSQIVNDFQKGDIAEGYSVSREKKESFPLTVTSAQKNPTAFYLCASSPWDLAKNIQYFGAGTRLSVL.

The V call is TRBV11-2, the J call TRBJ2-7; no firm D call. This CDR3 spans 16 amino acids. CDR1 is SGHAT and CDR2 is FQNNGV in the germline V gene. V was pared by 0 bases and J by 0 bases, with 12 bases between. The CDR3 DNA sequence: TGTGCCAGCAGCTTAGACTTGTTAGTGTACTCCTACGAGCAGTACTTC. Residues: CASSLDLLVYSYEQYF. Variable domain in full (rest from reference TRBV11-2 and TRBJ2-7): EAGVAQSPRYKIIEKRQSVAFWCNPISGHATLYWYQQILGQGPKLLIQFQNNGVVDDSQLPKDRFSAERLKGVDSTLKIQPAKLEDSAVYLCASSLDLLVYSYEQYFGPGTRLTVT.

The chain employs TRBV4-1 and TRBJ1-1, with unresolved D. CDR3 length: 14 amino acids. From germline, CDR1 is MGHRA and CDR2 YSYEKL. Trimming cost V 1 base and J 8 bases, with 14 bases left between them. CDR3: CASSQAPFSGEAFF. DNA of the CDR3: TGCGCCAGCAGCCAAGCCCCCTTTAGTGGCGAAGCTTTCTTT.

This clone has just one count. J is TRBJ1-5 and V is TRBV3-1 (or the pseudogene TRBV3-2); 8 bases align to TRBD1. This CDR3 spans 15 amino acids. Per germline, CDR1 LGHDT and CDR2 YNNKEL (reference sequence). V shed 6 bases and J 6 bases; nucleotides not matched to a gene: 10. The CDR3 DNA is TGTGCCAGCAGTGACACAGGGGGAAGGGCTCAGCCCCAGCATTTT. Residues: CASSDTGGRAQPQHF.

The chain combines TRBV3-1 (or the pseudogene TRBV3-2) with TRBJ2-1; 9 nucleotides align to TRBD2. There are 15 residues in the CDR3. Germline-derived CDR1 and CDR2 are LGHDT and YNNKEL (reference sequence). The trim removed 2 bases at V and 6 bases at J, leaving 5 bases unmatched. CDR3 sequence (DNA): TGTGCCAGCAGCCAAAGGGGACTAGCCTCCAATGAGCAGTTCTTC. The encoded protein is CASSQRGLASNEQFF.

V and J are TRBV5-5 and TRBJ2-2, with unresolved D. V lost 4 bases, J lost 4 bases, and 11 bases lay in between. Germline V gene sequence: CDR1 SGHKS, CDR2 YYEKEE (reference sequence). This CDR3 is 14 amino acids long. The CDR3 nucleotides are TGTGCCAGCAGCACCCGACTGGGCACCGGGGAGCTGTTTTTT. This gives the protein CASSTRLGTGELFF.

The rearrangement links TRBV11-3 to TRBJ1-1; 7 bases agree with TRBD1. The germline gives CDR1 SGHNT, CDR2 YENEEA. V lost 7 bases, J lost 5 bases, and 7 bases stayed unmatched. The CDR3 spans 13 residues. CDR3 residues: CASTSPGQTEAFF. The CDR3 DNA is TGTGCCAGCACCTCCCCGGGACAGACTGAAGCTTTCTTT. Combining the CDR3 with reference TRBV11-3 and TRBJ1-1 gives the whole variable domain EAGVVQSPRYKIIEKKQPVAFWCNPISGHNTLYWYLQNLGQGPELLIRYENEEAVDDSQLPKDRFSAERLKGVDSTLKIQPAELGDSAVYLCASTSPGQTEAFFGQGTRLTVV.

The chain is built from TRBV30 and TRBJ1-2; the D gene is possibly TRBD1 (5 bases). Deletions cut 1 base from V and 4 bases from J, with 10 bases between. This CDR3 region has 13 residues. CDR1 GTSNPN and CDR2 SVGIG come from the germline V gene (reference sequence). CDR3 sequence reads: CAWSARAFYGYTF. CDR3 sequence (DNA): TGTGCCTGGAGTGCCAGGGCCTTCTATGGCTACACCTTC.

V and J are TRBV27 and TRBJ2-7, with a weak D call TRBD1 (6 bases). The germline V gene has CDR1 MNHEY and CDR2 SMNVEV (reference sequence). Trimming cost V 2 bases and J 2 bases, with 10 bases left between them. This CDR3 contains 14 residues. The CDR3 bases are TGTGCCAGCAGTTTAGGTAGGACAGCCTACGAGCAGTACTTC. It translates to CASSLGRTAYEQYF.

The genes are TRBV6-5 and TRBJ2-1; no clear D gene. The germline V and J ends were trimmed by 4 bases and 7 bases, with 5 bases remaining between them. This CDR3 has 11 amino acids. Germline V gives CDR1 MNHEY, CDR2 SVGAGI. The CDR3 DNA reads TGTGCCAGCAGTTCATCAAATGAGCAGTTCTTC. This translates into CASSSSNEQFF.

The chain carries TRBV27 and TRBJ2-2; D may correspond to TRBD1 or TRBD2 (5 bases each). CDR1 MNHEY and CDR2 SMNVEV come from the germline V gene (reference sequence). The CDR3 is 16 residues long. Between the trimmed V and J ends, which lost 0 bases and 8 bases, there was a span of 16 bases. The CDR3 nucleotides read TGTGCCAGCAGTTTATCCGGGACGTTTAGATTGGGGGAGCTGTTTTTT. This codes for CASSLSGTFRLGELFF.

The rearrangement links TRBV7-6 to TRBJ2-3, with 10 bases matching TRBD2. V lost 7 bases and J lost 1; bases outside the gene matches: 5. Germline assignment: CDR1 SGHVS and CDR2 FNYEAQ. The CDR3 runs 15 residues. The CDR3 DNA sequence: TGTGCCAGCACCATAAGCGGGGGGGGCACAGATACGCAGTATTTT. This gives the protein CASTISGGGTDTQYF.

J is TRBJ2-4 and V is TRBV15; D possibly uses TRBD1 or TRBD2 (6 bases each). Germline V gene sequence: CDR1 LNHNV, CDR2 YYDKDF (reference sequence). Trimming pared 4 bases from V and 2 bases from J, leaving 15 bases between. The CDR3 loop spans 16 amino acids. The CDR3 DNA reads TGTGCCACCAGCACTCCAGGAGGGGGGACCAAAAACATTCAGTACTTC. Amino acid sequence: CATSTPGGGTKNIQYF. The full variable domain, with the rest looked up from reference TRBV15 and TRBJ2-4, is DAMVIQNPRYQVTQFGKPVTLSCSQTLNHNVMYWYQQKSSQAPKLLFHYYDKDFNNEADTPDNFQSRRPNTSFCFLDIRSPGLGDTAMYLCATSTPGGGTKNIQYFGAGTRLSVL.

By its share, this clone is medium-sized. The CDR3 here is CASSTGQGMGEQYF. In nucleotides, the CDR3 is TGTGCCAGTAGTACGGGACAGGGAATGGGAGAGCAGTACTTC. This rearrangement joins TRBV19 to TRBJ2-7, with 9 bases matching TRBD1. This CDR3 is built from 14 residues. V dropped 4 bases and J dropped 7; count of bases not matched to a gene: 8. Germline V gene sequence: CDR1 LNHDA, CDR2 SQIVND (reference sequence).

As concerns this clone: The junction shows a germline mismatch at one end, possibly a read error. The V and J genes are TRBV2 and TRBJ1-1; D ambiguous. This CDR3 has 14 residues. Per germline, CDR1 SNHLY and CDR2 FYNNEI. Written as DNA, the CDR3 is TGTGCCAGTAGTGAGGCGGCGGGAGTCACTGAAGCTTTCTTT. It translates to CASSEAAGVTEAFF.

V gene TRBV24-1 combines with J gene TRBJ2-1, with D perhaps matching TRBD1 or TRBD2 (8 bases each). The CDR3 spans 17 residues. Germline CDR1 KGHDR, CDR2 SFDVKD. Trimming pared 3 bases from V and 9 bases from J, leaving 23 bases between. The CDR3 is CATSDTKAGGAGGEQFF. DNA for the CDR3: TGTGCCACCAGTGATACAAAGGCAGGGGGCGCGGGAGGTGAGCAGTTCTTC.

This chain uses TRBV27 with TRBJ1-6; D not certain. This CDR3 has 17 residues. Germline CDR1 is MNHEY and CDR2 is SMNVEV (reference sequence). The V and J ends lost 1 base and 1 base respectively, with 11 bases between them. The CDR3 DNA follows: TGTGCCAGCAGTTTATTGGCACGTCGGTCCTATAATTCACCCCTCCACTTT. As protein: CASSLLARRSYNSPLHF.

The gene calls are TRBV18 and TRBJ2-7, with D perhaps matching TRBD1 (5 bases). Per the germline V gene, CDR1 is KGHSH and CDR2 is LQKENI. The CDR3 contains 14 residues. V was pared by 1 base and J by 2 bases, with 9 bases between. CDR3 sequence: CASSPLPRAYEQYF. The CDR3 DNA reads TGTGCCAGCTCACCACTTCCCAGGGCCTACGAGCAGTACTTC.

The chain has TRBV7-9 and TRBJ1-3, with D unclear. Trimming left V 2 bases short and J 2 bases short, with 13 bases between. The germline V gene has CDR1 SEHNR and CDR2 FQNEAQ (reference sequence). This CDR3 is 16 amino acids long. The CDR3 DNA reads as TGTGCCAGCAGCTTAATTTCCCTGAGGACTGGAAACACCATATATTTT. Translated: CASSLISLRTGNTIYF. Looking up the rest from reference TRBV7-9 and TRBJ1-3 gives the full variable domain: DTGVSQNPRHKITKRGQNVTFRCDPISEHNRLYWYRQTLGQGPEFLTYFQNEAQLEKSRLLSDRFSAERPKGSFSTLEIQRTEQGDSAMYLCASSLISLRTGNTIYFGEGSWLTVV.

J is TRBJ2-5 and V is TRBV15, with 13 nucleotides matching TRBD2. The CDR3 loop spans 17 amino acids. Looked up from germline, CDR1 is LNHNV and CDR2 is YYDKDF (reference sequence). The V gene end was trimmed by 0 bases and the J gene end by 3 bases; junction bases not matched to a gene: 4. In DNA form, the CDR3 reads TGTGCCACCAGCAGAGATAGTGGGACTAGCGGGGAAGAGACCCAGTACTTC. Translating it yields CATSRDSGTSGEETQYF.

The V call is TRBV27, the J call TRBJ2-7; TRBD2 might be the D (6 bases). This CDR3 spans 12 amino acids. V was trimmed by 6 bases and J by 2 bases, leaving 8 bases between them. Germline assignment: CDR1 MNHEY and CDR2 SMNVEV (reference sequence). The CDR3: CASREGPYEQYF. The CDR3 DNA is TGTGCCAGCAGGGAGGGGCCCTACGAGCAGTACTTC.